Listed here are 9 T cell receptor beta chains from one sample, sequenced in a study of cytomegalovirus exposure and HLA in healthy donors. The method was immunoSEQ multiplex PCR; TCRdb's version includes in-frame clones alone and lacks a portion of them. The data contain some 150,000 clones, 70% to 90% of them singletons. Input material: PBMCs. All receptors come from a man in his late teens or twenties in good health and CMV-seronegative.

V is TRBV6-1 and J is TRBJ1-5, with 10 nucleotides matching TRBD1. Germline CDR1 MNHNS, CDR2 SASEGT. The J segment lost 7 bases and the V segment lost 9 bases, leaving 6 bases of the junction unmatched. The CDR3 has 13 amino acids. CDR3 residues: CASAGTGVQPQHF. The CDR3 region has the DNA TGTGCCAGTGCCGGGACAGGGGTACAGCCCCAGCATTTT.

The chain has TRBV5-4 and TRBJ2-1; TRBD2 matches at 14 bases. Trimming cost V 4 bases and J 10 bases; bases outside gene matches: 7. This CDR3 is built from 15 residues. Germline V gives CDR1 SGHNT, CDR2 YYREEE (reference sequence). This CDR3 reads CASSPGTSGSGEQFF. For the CDR3, the DNA is TGTGCCAGCAGCCCCGGGACTAGCGGGAGCGGGGAGCAGTTCTTC.

The chain recombines TRBV5-1 with TRBJ1-2, with D maybe TRBD1 (6 bases). Germline V gene sequence: CDR1 SGHRS, CDR2 YFSETQ. Trimming shortened V by 0 bases and J by 0 bases, and 18 bases separated the two germline ends. The CDR3 is 18 residues long. The CDR3 DNA follows: TGCGCCAGCAGCTTGGAGGCAGGGGATTCGTTAGCTAACTATGGCTACACCTTC. It encodes CASSLEAGDSLANYGYTF.

The V call is TRBV11-1, the J call TRBJ2-3; 16 nucleotides line up with TRBD2. The junction had 3 bases not matched to a gene; V was cut back by 1 base and J by 2 bases. Germline lookup yields CDR1 SGHAT and CDR2 FQDESV (reference sequence). The CDR3 spans 18 residues. In nucleotides, the CDR3 is TGTGCCAGCAGCTTAGTGGGACTAGCGGGGGGGGACACAGATACGCAGTATTTT. Its protein is CASSLVGLAGGDTDTQYF.

The chain joins TRBV7-8 to TRBJ1-1, with 8 bases aligning to TRBD1. The CDR3 has 17 residues. Germline V gene lookup returns CDR1 SGHVS and CDR2 FQNEAQ. V shed 1 base, J shed 5 bases, and the junction held 12 bases outside the gene matches. As DNA, the CDR3 is TGTGCCAGCAGCTTAGTCGGGGGGACAGGAGGACCTACTGAAGCTTTCTTT. Its translation: CASSLVGGTGGPTEAFF.

A single count supports this clone. The chain combines TRBV7-2 with TRBJ2-1, with 7 bases aligning to TRBD1. Trimming took 4 bases from V and 8 from J; bases not matched to a gene: 8. Germline V gives CDR1 SGHTA, CDR2 FQGNSA. The CDR3 extends over 14 amino acids. The CDR3 is CASSSGQLVDEQFF. The CDR3 region has the DNA TGTGCCAGCAGCTCGGGACAGCTGGTGGATGAGCAGTTCTTC.

This clone has only one observation. V and J are TRBV6-1 and TRBJ1-5; D gene ambiguous. The CDR3 runs 14 residues. V was trimmed by 4 bases and J by 3 bases, leaving 10 bases between them. The V gene's germline CDR1 is MNHNS and CDR2 SASEGT. The CDR3 sequence: CASSVFRVNQPQHF. The CDR3 DNA follows: TGTGCCAGCAGTGTATTTCGGGTCAATCAGCCCCAGCATTTT.

The chain is built from TRBV7-9 and TRBJ1-3; D remains ambiguous. Germline loops: CDR1 SEHNR, CDR2 FQNEAQ (reference sequence). The CDR3 has 14 residues. Between the trimmed V and J ends, which lost 3 bases and 2 bases, there was a span of 8 bases. CDR3 nucleotides: TGTGCCAGCAGCTTTTCGTCCGCTGGAAACACCATATATTTT. This codes for CASSFSSAGNTIYF.

This clone was seen a handful of times. V usage is TRBV19 and J usage is TRBJ1-2; 7 bases are shared with TRBD1. Looked up from germline, CDR1 is LNHDA and CDR2 is SQIVND (reference sequence). V trimming: 5 bases; J trimming: 3 bases; junction bases outside the gene matches: 6. This CDR3 contains 14 residues. The CDR3 coding sequence is TGTGCCAGTAGTCACCTGGGACAGCACTATGGCTACACCTTC. This encodes CASSHLGQHYGYTF.